A single sample is the source of the 10 T cell receptor beta chains below, sequenced in a study of shared clonotypes between healthy human individuals. Generated by immunoSEQ multiplex PCR, the TCRdb table keeps only in-frame clones and is missing some. Of 2.5 million or so clones in the sample, approximately 94% are singletons; the top ten hold roughly 0.14%. The material sequenced was naive CD4+ T cells sorted from blood. The subset here: CD45RA+ positively selected. These receptors were collected from a man in his late teens or twenties in good health.

V is TRBV10-3 and J is TRBJ2-7; D may be TRBD1 (6 bases). There are 14 residues in the CDR3. Per the germline V gene, CDR1 is ENHRY and CDR2 is SYGVKD. Trimming took 4 bases from V and 3 from J, leaving 13 bases between them. CDR3 residues: CAISAGVSVYEQYF. CDR3 nucleotide sequence: TGTGCCATCAGTGCAGGGGTCTCGGTCTACGAGCAGTACTTC.

Worth noting for this clone: Other nucleotide sequences from this sample produce the same CDR3. This rearrangement joins TRBV19 to TRBJ2-5; no firm D call. The CDR3 has 12 amino acids. Germline CDR1 and CDR2: LNHDA and SQIVND (reference sequence). V lost 4 bases to trimming and J lost 2 bases, with 5 bases between them. The CDR3 region has the DNA TGTGCCAGTAGTAGTGGTCAAGAGACCCAGTACTTC. Its protein is CASSSGQETQYF.

Comment on this clone: The same CDR3 can be traced to other DNA sequences in this sample. The chain joins TRBV11-3 to TRBJ2-3; D unclear. CDR1 SGHNT and CDR2 YENEEA come from the germline V gene. The CDR3 totals 12 residues. Trimming left V 9 bases short and J 3 bases short, with 10 bases between. The CDR3 region is CASSTSTDTQYF. The CDR3 DNA follows: TGTGCCAGTTCGACGTCGACAGATACGCAGTATTTT.

This rearrangement joins TRBV6-1 to TRBJ2-7; 8 bases are a match to TRBD2. V shed 7 bases and J 4 bases; nucleotides not matched to a gene: 9. The CDR3 extends over 14 amino acids. Germline assignment: CDR1 MNHNS and CDR2 SASEGT. The chain's CDR3 is CASNEASGSYEQYF. Here the CDR3 DNA reads TGTGCCAGCAATGAGGCTAGCGGGTCGTACGAGCAGTACTTC.

This clone has a handful of counts. CDR3 in DNA: TGTGCCAGCAGTTTAGGGATCACCGGGGAGCTGTTTTTT. This translates into CASSLGITGELFF. The chain carries TRBV28 and TRBJ2-2; unclear D gene. CDR1 and CDR2 from the germline V gene are MDHEN and SYDVKM. V was trimmed by 2 bases and J by 4 bases, leaving 5 bases between them. This CDR3 region has 13 residues. Based on the CDR3 plus reference TRBV28 and TRBJ2-2, the full variable domain is DVKVTQSSRYLVKRTGEKVFLECVQDMDHENMFWYRQDPGLGLRLIYFSYDVKMKEKGDIPEGYSVSREKKERFSLILESASTNQTSMYLCASSLGITGELFFGEGSRLTVL.

V is TRBV27 and J is TRBJ2-3, with D perhaps TRBD2 (6 bases). Germline lookup yields CDR1 MNHEY and CDR2 SMNVEV (reference sequence). Trimming stripped 3 bases from V and 4 bases from J, with 11 bases between. This CDR3 contains 14 residues. In DNA, the CDR3 is TGTGCCAGCAGTTTCCTGACGGGGGCAGATACGCAGTATTTT. Translating gives CASSFLTGADTQYF.

This clone is a singleton in its sample. This rearrangement joins TRBV4-1 to TRBJ2-5; TRBD1 agrees at 8 bases. The V and J ends lost 4 bases and 5 bases, in that order; junction bases with no gene match: 6. The CDR3 spans 14 residues. CDR1 is MGHRA and CDR2 is YSYEKL in the germline V gene. Here the CDR3 DNA reads TGCGCCAGCAGCCGCCTCAGGGGGCTCGAGACCCAGTACTTC. Translation: CASSRLRGLETQYF.

Notes on this clone: Other DNA sequences in the same sample also yield this CDR3. The chain recombines TRBV20-1 with TRBJ1-2; D gene unclear. Germline assignment: CDR1 DFQATT and CDR2 SNEGSKA (reference sequence). The germline V and J ends were trimmed by 0 bases and 4 bases, with 3 bases remaining between them. The CDR3 spans 11 residues. The CDR3 nucleotides read TGCAGTGCTAGAGACAGCTATGGCTACACCTTC. Residues: CSARDSYGYTF.

This chain links TRBV11-2 with TRBJ1-1, with unresolved D. CDR1 and CDR2 from the germline V gene are SGHAT and FQNNGV. The CDR3 length is 14 residues. Trimming pared 0 bases from V and 4 bases from J, leaving 9 bases between. In nucleotides, the CDR3 is TGTGCCAGCAGCTTAGATTCATGGCTCACTGAAGCTTTCTTT. Translation gives CASSLDSWLTEAFF. Drawing the rest from reference TRBV11-2 and TRBJ1-1, the complete variable domain is EAGVAQSPRYKIIEKRQSVAFWCNPISGHATLYWYQQILGQGPKLLIQFQNNGVVDDSQLPKDRFSAERLKGVDSTLKIQPAKLEDSAVYLCASSLDSWLTEAFFGQGTRLTVV.

As to this clone: Other DNA sequences in this specimen translate into the identical CDR3. The gene calls are TRBV7-2 and TRBJ2-7, with 8 bases that match TRBD2. V shed 2 bases, J shed 0 bases, and the junction held 3 bases outside the gene matches. This CDR3 is 15 amino acids long. Germline-derived CDR1 and CDR2 are SGHTA and FQGNSA. The CDR3 DNA reads TGTGCCAGCAGCTTAACTAGCGGAGACTCCTACGAGCAGTACTTC. It yields the protein CASSLTSGDSYEQYF.